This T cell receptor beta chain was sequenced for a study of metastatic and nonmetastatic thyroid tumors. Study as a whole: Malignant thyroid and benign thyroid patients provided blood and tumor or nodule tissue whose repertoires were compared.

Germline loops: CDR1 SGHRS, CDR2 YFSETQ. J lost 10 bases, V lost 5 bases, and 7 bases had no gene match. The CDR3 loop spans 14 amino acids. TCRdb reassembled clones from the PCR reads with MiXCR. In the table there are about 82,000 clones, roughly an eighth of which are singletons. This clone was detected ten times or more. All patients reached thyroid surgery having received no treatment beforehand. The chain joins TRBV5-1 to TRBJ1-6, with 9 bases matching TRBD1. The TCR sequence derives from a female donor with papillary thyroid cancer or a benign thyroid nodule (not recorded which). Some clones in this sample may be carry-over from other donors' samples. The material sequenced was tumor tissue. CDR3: CASRRDRVASPLHF. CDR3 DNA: TGCGCCAGCAGACGGGACAGGGTAGCATCACCCCTCCACTTT.